Included here is one T cell receptor (beta chain) sequence, with context. Its antigen is not identified. The data stem from a study of identical twins. Notes on the study in general: Zero-insertion findings could be partly confounded by invariant cells (MAIT and iNKT cells). Out-of-frame alpha sequences that twins shared showed excess low generation probability.

The V gene end was trimmed by 10 bases and the J gene end by 5 bases; junction bases not matched to a gene: 14. In germline, CDR1 is ENHRY, CDR2 SYGVKD. This CDR3 is 15 amino acids long. TCRdb re-called the 5' RACE reads through MiXCR, storing one row per CDR3 protein. The table shows around 280,000 distinct CDR3 sequences, with roughly 8.6% occurring only once. This same sample was also taken into another study, of yellow fever vaccine responses in identical twins.

Sequenced input: memory (CD45RO+) T cells sorted from blood. The V gene is TRBV10-3, the J gene TRBJ2-5, with 9 bases lining up with TRBD2. The sequence came from a woman between 18 and 29 years old in good health. The CDR3 loop is CASREAGGGAETQYF. In DNA form, the CDR3 reads TGTGCCAGCCGTGAAGCGGGAGGTGGGGCGGAGACCCAGTACTTC.